Listed here is a single TCR beta chain. The CDR3 covers 16 residues. V shed 7 bases, J shed 1 base, and the junction held 7 bases outside the gene matches. Germline-derived CDR1 and CDR2 are MDHEN and SYDVKM. The data originate from a study of blood T cell repertoires in COVID-19. Using immunoSEQ multiplex PCR, the repertoire was profiled, and TCRdb retains in-frame clones only, with some absent. This table holds 91,000 or so clones, under 95% found once. The clonotype was recovered from a woman aged 45-65 years in a cohort sampled during active COVID-19. The material sequenced was peripheral blood. The chain combines TRBV28 with TRBJ1-6; TRBD1 aligns across 7 bases. CDR3 protein: CASTRRQGSYNSPLHF. The CDR3 region has the DNA TGTGCCAGCACCCGGCGACAGGGATCCTATAATTCACCCCTCCACTTT. Using reference TRBV28 and TRBJ1-6 for the parts outside the CDR3, the full variable domain is DVKVTQSSRYLVKRTGEKVFLECVQDMDHENMFWYRQDPGLGLRLIYFSYDVKMKEKGDIPEGYSVSREKKERFSLILESASTNQTSMYLCASTRRQGSYNSPLHFGNGTRLTVT.